One TCR beta chain is described in this entry. The antigen remains unidentified. TCRdb processed the reads anew with MiXCR; each CDR3 protein has one entry. The sample carries around 740,000 distinct CDR3 sequences, less than 40% recorded once. The data were taken from a study of T cell repertoires in cytomegalovirus infection. On the study more broadly: Indications came from public TCR beta signatures; they pointed to CMV infection and to a matching HLA type. Study findings and constraints: Ex vivo responses were dominated by HLA-C-restricted CMV-specific TCR beta clonotypes.

The ends lost 5 bases at V and 7 bases at J; junction bases unmatched: 13. The CDR3 runs 16 residues. Germline values: CDR1 SEHNR, CDR2 FQNEAQ (reference sequence). This receptor was obtained from a human donor in good health (CMV status not recorded). Some clones in this sample may be carry-over from other donors' samples. The sample comprised PBMCs. The J gene is TRBJ2-1, the V gene TRBV7-9; 8 bases map to TRBD2. The CDR3 here is CASSQSAAGEKNEQFF. The CDR3 nucleotides read TGTGCCAGCAGCCAAAGTGCAGCGGGAGAAAAAAATGAGCAGTTCTTC.